A single sample gave rise to the 14 T cell receptor beta chains below, sequenced in a study of CD8+CD57+ T cells in acquired aplastic anemia. In patients chosen for sequencing, flow cytometry had shown CD8+CD57+ cell expansion. TCR beta VDJ combinations and CDR3 sequences were profiled from genomic DNA. MiXCR, run by TCRdb on the reads, gives a single entry per CDR3 protein. The sample comprises a few hundred thousand distinct CDR3 sequences, roughly 34% of which are singletons, and less than 0.85% rests with the top ten. The sample was sorted CD4+, CD8+, or CD8+CD57+ T cells (not recorded which) from PBMCs. The receptor source for this set is a human donor with aplastic anemia.

J is TRBJ2-7 and V is TRBV6-5; D is unclear. The V and J ends lost 2 bases and 0 bases respectively, with 8 bases between them. The CDR3 loop spans 14 amino acids. Looked up from germline, CDR1 is MNHEY and CDR2 is SVGAGI. CDR3 coding DNA: TGTGCCAGCAGTTACACACGGATCTCCTACGAGCAGTACTTC. Residues: CASSYTRISYEQYF.

This clonotype was observed a handful of times. The rearrangement joins TRBV12-3 or TRBV12-4 to TRBJ1-1; D ambiguous. The length of the CDR3 is 14 residues. V was pared by 3 bases and J by 1 base, with 9 bases between. Written as DNA, the CDR3 is TGTGCCAGCAGTTTTTCAGTGAGGAACACTGAAGCTTTCTTT. It encodes CASSFSVRNTEAFF.

Of note for this clonotype: Because the CDR3 is missing its conserved closing phenylalanine or tryptophan, this is likely a read error. J is TRBJ1-2 and V is TRBV11-2; D gene uncertain. V was clipped by 2 bases and J by 6 bases, with 19 bases between them. This CDR3 spans 16 amino acids. CDR1 and CDR2 from the germline V gene are SGHAT and FQNNGV. In nucleotides, the CDR3 is TGTGCCAGCAGCTTATTAAAATCCGGAGGGTACAATGGCTACACCCTC. Translating it yields CASSLLKSGGYNGYTL.

This clonotype showed up many times. The rearrangement links TRBV7-2 to TRBJ1-2; no firm D call. Germline CDR1 and CDR2: SGHTA and FQGNSA. The CDR3 contains 14 residues. V was cut by 3 bases and J by 4 bases, with 12 bases left in between. The CDR3 reads CASSFGVVGYGYTF. The CDR3 DNA reads TGTGCCAGCAGCTTTGGGGTAGTAGGCTATGGCTACACCTTC.

This clonotype appeared a few times. V is TRBV6-1 and J is TRBJ1-4, with D uncertain. Germline CDR1 MNHNS, CDR2 SASEGT. V gave up 0 bases and J gave up 8 bases, with 10 bases separating them. This CDR3 spans 14 amino acids. CDR3 DNA: TGTGCCAGCAGTGAAGCGGGAGCGAGGGAAAAACTGTTTTTT. It specifies CASSEAGAREKLFF.

Only a few counts were recorded for this clonotype. The genes are TRBV2 and TRBJ2-1; D ambiguous. The CDR3 is 14 amino acids. V was shortened by 11 bases and J by 3 bases, with 17 bases between the two germline ends. Germline loops: CDR1 SNHLY, CDR2 FYNNEI. CDR3 sequence: CAGTPVGIYNEQFF. The CDR3 DNA is TGTGCCGGCACCCCCGTGGGTATCTACAATGAGCAGTTCTTC.

As regards this clonotype: This may arise from a read error, as a much more abundant clone is one base away. This chain joins TRBV7-7 and TRBJ2-5, with 7 bases aligning to TRBD2. Germline CDR1 reads SSHAT; CDR2 reads FNYEAQ (reference sequence). The CDR3 runs 14 residues. This CDR3 is CAGSPAGREETQYF. CDR3 sequence (DNA): TGTGCTGGCAGCCCAGCGGGAAGGGAAGAGACCCAGTACTTC.

This clonotype was seen at least ten times. V usage is TRBV29-1 and J usage is TRBJ2-1; D gene unclear. The CDR3 loop spans 14 amino acids. The V end was cut by 1 base, the J end by 5 bases, with 12 bases between. Germline CDR1 is SQVTM and CDR2 is ANQGSEA. In DNA, the CDR3 is TGCAGCGTTGAAGGGGTCATCAAAAACAATGAGCAGTTCTTC. Its translation: CSVEGVIKNNEQFF.

V usage is TRBV29-1 and J usage is TRBJ2-1; 8 positions agree with TRBD2. Losses at the gene ends were 3 bases for V and 6 bases for J; bases not matched to a gene: 4. The CDR3 is 13 residues long. The germline CDR1 and CDR2 sequences are SQVTM and ANQGSEA. CDR3 nucleotide sequence: TGCAGCGTTGATCGGACTAGCTCCAATGAGCAGTTCTTC. Residues: CSVDRTSSNEQFF.

Details on this clonotype: A single base separates this from a much larger clone, so it may be a read error. The chain joins TRBV29-1 to TRBJ2-4; D may be TRBD1 (6 bases). The germline V gene encodes CDR1 SQVTM and CDR2 ANQGSEA. The CDR3 length is 13 residues. CDR3 protein: CSVELGLGDIQHF. CDR3 sequence (DNA): TGCAGCGTTGAATTGGGGTTGGGGGACATTCAGCACTTC.

This clonotype has just a few counts. A much larger clone differs from this one at a single base, so this may be a read error. This rearrangement joins TRBV7-2 to TRBJ1-2, with a tentative D call TRBD1 (5 bases). Trimming cost V 5 bases and J 4 bases, with 14 bases left between them. This CDR3 contains 14 residues. Germline V gene lookup returns CDR1 SGHTA and CDR2 FQGNSA. Here the CDR3 reads CASSNWTGLYGYTF. The CDR3 region has the DNA TGTGCCAGCAGCAATTGGACGGGACTCTATGGCTACACCTTC.

This clonotype came up once. At one boundary the junction diverges from the germline segment, which might be a read error. The DNA of the CDR3 is TGTGCCAACAGCGCGCCGACAGGGGGCGCGGAGACCCAGTACTTC. Translation: CANSAPTGGAETQYF. The gene calls are TRBV5-4 and TRBJ2-5; 10 bases agree with TRBD1. Germline assignment: CDR1 SGHNT and CDR2 YYREEE (reference sequence). The CDR3 has 15 residues.

The sample holds many counts of this clonotype. The chain recombines TRBV19 with TRBJ1-6; 7 bases align to TRBD1. The CDR3 consists of 14 residues. Germline V CDR1 and CDR2: LNHDA, SQIVND (reference sequence). Trimming cost V 6 bases and J 7 bases; bases outside gene matches: 6. The DNA of the CDR3 is TGTGCCAGTAGGCCTGGGACAGACAATTCACCCCTCCACTTT. Protein: CASRPGTDNSPLHF.

DNA for the CDR3: TGTGCCTGGACTAGCGGGGGTGTTGAGCAGTACTTC. Residues: CAWTSGGVEQYF. The chain is built from TRBV19 and TRBJ2-7; TRBD2 aligns across 13 bases. CDR1 and CDR2 from the germline V gene are LNHDA and SQIVND (reference sequence). This CDR3 is built from 12 residues. V gave up 11 bases and J gave up 7 bases; unmatched junction bases: 5. Together with reference TRBV19 and TRBJ2-7, the CDR3 gives the full variable domain: DGGITQSPKYLFRKEGQNVTLSCEQNLNHDAMYWYRQDPGQGLRLIYYSQIVNDFQKGDIAEGYSVSREKKESFPLTVTSAQKNPTAFYLCAWTSGGVEQYFGPGTRLTVT.